These T cell receptor beta chains were read from a single sample in a study of radiation and T cells in renal cell carcinoma. This table comes from immunoSEQ multiplex PCR, and its TCRdb copy is limited to in-frame clones, with some not included. The repertoire holds roughly 5,600 clones, 68% seen once, with around 27% in the top ten. The sample in question was tumor tissue, obtained from a patient whose treatment was nephrectomy without radiotherapy. The receptors here all came from a human donor with renal cell carcinoma. Both conserved end residues are part of each CDR3. The D gene is left open where the match is weak. Clone sizes are given selectively: once, few, many, or a class where the clone is expanded.

v_gene	abundance	j_gene	d_gene	CDR3aa	CDR3nt
TRBV5-6	-	TRBJ1-3	-	CASSSTPVGLNTIYF	TGTGCCAGCAGCTCGACACCGGTGGGGCTAAACACCATATATTTT
TRBV6-1	-	TRBJ1-2	-	CASSEGGVIYGYTF	TGTGCCAGCAGTGAAGGGGGGGTCATCTATGGCTACACCTTC
TRBV18	-	TRBJ1-3	-	CASSPPRGSGNTIYF	TGTGCCAGCTCACCACCAAGGGGCTCTGGAAACACCATATATTTT
TRBV4-2	-	TRBJ2-3	-	CASSQEASSGADTQYF	TGTGCCAGCAGCCAAGAGGCTAGCTCTGGTGCAGATACGCAGTATTTT
TRBV4-1	-	TRBJ1-4	TRBD1	CASSQDRGHLREKLFF	TGCGCCAGCAGCCAAGACAGGGGGCATCTGAGGGAAAAACTGTTTTTT
TRBV20-1	-	TRBJ1-2	TRBD1	CSAQTGGGYTF	TGCAGTGCCCAGACAGGGGGGGGCTACACCTTC
TRBV9	-	TRBJ2-2	TRBD2	CASSVASGNTGELFF	TGTGCCAGCAGCGTAGCTAGCGGGAACACCGGGGAGCTGTTTTTT
TRBV9	-	TRBJ2-1	TRBD2	CASSVEGLAGFNEQFF	TGTGCCAGCAGCGTAGAGGGACTAGCGGGATTCAATGAGCAGTTCTTC
TRBV29-1	once	TRBJ1-4	-	CSVARGAANEKLFF	TGCAGCGTTGCGCGGGGGGCGGCTAATGAAAAACTGTTTTTT
TRBV2	few	TRBJ2-5	TRBD2	CASSVAGVKTQYF	TGTGCCAGCAGTGTCGCGGGAGTAAAAACCCAGTACTTC
TRBV18	-	TRBJ1-1	-	CASSPPGLQNTEAFF	TGTGCCAGCTCACCGCCGGGACTCCAGAACACTGAAGCTTTCTTT
TRBV5-1	-	TRBJ1-4	TRBD1	CASSLGGQGIGEKLFF	TGCGCCAGCAGCTTGGGAGGACAGGGTATAGGTGAAAAACTGTTTTTT
TRBV27	-	TRBJ1-6	-	CASSLAQGQSPLHF	TGTGCCAGCAGTTTGGCCCAGGGTCAGTCACCCCTCCACTTT
TRBV7-2	-	TRBJ1-2	TRBD1	CASSLKGGDYGYTF	TGTGCCAGCAGCTTAAAAGGGGGCGACTATGGCTACACCTTC
TRBV29-1	-	TRBJ2-3	-	CSALRDFTDTQYF	TGCAGCGCCCTTAGGGATTTCACAGATACGCAGTATTTT
TRBV19	-	TRBJ1-1	-	CASRRQTEAFF	TGTGCCAGTAGACGGCAGACTGAAGCTTTCTTT
TRBV28	-	TRBJ2-7	-	CASSPWDFGWQYF	TGTGCCAGCAGCCCATGGGACTTTGGTTGGCAGTACTTC
TRBV30	-	TRBJ2-5	-	CAWSPLGETQYF	TGTGCCTGGAGTCCCCTGGGAGAGACCCAGTACTTC
TRBV6-5	-	TRBJ1-2	-	CASSYSGNPRYGYTF	TGTGCCAGCAGTTACTCGGGCAATCCCCGCTATGGCTACACCTTC
TRBV5-5	-	TRBJ1-1	-	CASSLWAEAFF	TGTGCCAGCAGCTTGTGGGCTGAAGCTTTCTTT
TRBV27	-	TRBJ2-5	-	CASSLSWGETQYF	TGTGCCAGCAGTTTATCGTGGGGAGAGACCCAGTACTTC
TRBV6-1	-	TRBJ1-1	-	CASSENLAGGGTEAFF	TGTGCCAGCAGTGAAAACCTCGCGGGGGGAGGCACTGAAGCTTTCTTT
TRBV18	-	TRBJ2-2	TRBD1	CASSQGTGDGTGELFF	TGTGCCAGCTCACAGGGGACAGGGGACGGCACCGGGGAGCTGTTTTTT
TRBV5-1	-	TRBJ2-5	-	CASRTGQETQYF	TGCGCCAGCAGGACAGGCCAAGAGACCCAGTACTTC
TRBV19	few	TRBJ2-5	-	CASTPTGEETQYF	TGTGCCAGTACCCCGACCGGAGAAGAGACCCAGTACTTC
TRBV9	-	TRBJ2-1	-	CASSPIVMSYNEQFF	TGTGCCAGCAGCCCGATAGTCATGTCCTACAATGAGCAGTTCTTC
TRBV19	-	TRBJ1-2	-	CASSTGFNYGYTF	TGTGCCAGTAGTACAGGATTCAACTATGGCTACACCTTC
TRBV7-9	-	TRBJ1-3	-	CASSLVGGPVGNTIYF	TGTGCCAGCAGCTTAGTCGGGGGGCCGGTTGGAAACACCATATATTTT
TRBV6-5	-	TRBJ1-5	TRBD1	CASSYGTGYNQPQHF	TGTGCCAGCAGTTACGGGACAGGGTACAATCAGCCCCAGCATTTT
TRBV28	few	TRBJ1-5	-	CASSFRGGQPQHF	TGTGCCAGCAGTTTCAGGGGAGGGCAGCCCCAGCATTTT
TRBV4-1	-	TRBJ2-7	-	CASSQGGGWDYEQYF	TGCGCCAGCAGCCAAGGGGGGGGCTGGGACTACGAGCAGTACTTC
TRBV7-9	-	TRBJ2-1	TRBD1	CASSLQGYRQGVGGEQFF	TGTGCCAGCAGCTTGCAGGGGTACCGACAGGGGGTTGGCGGTGAGCAGTTCTTC
TRBV27	few	TRBJ2-7	TRBD2	CASSSSSGRALYEQYF	TGTGCCAGCAGTTCTTCTAGCGGGAGGGCCTTGTACGAGCAGTACTTC
TRBV5-1	-	TRBJ2-3	TRBD1	CASSLGTGLDTQYF	TGCGCCAGCAGCCTAGGGACAGGTTTGGATACGCAGTATTTT
TRBV27	-	TRBJ2-1	TRBD1	CASSLRGQYNEQFF	TGTGCCAGCAGTTTACGGGGACAGTACAATGAGCAGTTCTTC
TRBV27	few	TRBJ2-3	-	CASSRYSSFASTDTQYF	TGTGCCAGCAGCCGATATAGCAGCTTTGCTAGCACAGATACGCAGTATTTT
TRBV19	-	TRBJ1-1	TRBD1	CASGRDRATEAFF	TGTGCCAGTGGGCGAGACAGGGCCACTGAAGCTTTCTTT
TRBV7-8	-	TRBJ1-2	-	CASSERGSGYGYTF	TGTGCCAGCAGCGAAAGGGGGTCTGGCTATGGCTACACCTTC
TRBV30	-	TRBJ2-3	TRBD1	CALTTTGADTQYF	TGTGCCTTAACAACGACAGGGGCGGATACGCAGTATTTT
TRBV19	-	TRBJ1-6	-	CASSMKPNSPLHF	TGTGCCAGTAGTATGAAACCTAATTCACCCCTCCACTTT
TRBV6-5	-	TRBJ2-7	TRBD2	CASSYQVAGGLREQYF	TGTGCCAGCAGTTACCAGGTAGCGGGGGGACTCCGCGAGCAGTACTTC
TRBV19	-	TRBJ2-1	-	CASSIRGNGGNEQFF	TGTGCCAGTAGTATCCGGGGGAACGGAGGGAATGAGCAGTTCTTC
TRBV28	-	TRBJ2-5	-	CASSFAAAQETQYF	TGTGCCAGCAGTTTCGCGGCGGCTCAAGAGACCCAGTACTTC
TRBV7-9	-	TRBJ1-1	TRBD1	CASSSTGTGPNTEAFF	TGTGCCAGCAGCTCCACCGGGACAGGGCCGAACACTGAAGCTTTCTTT
TRBV30	once	TRBJ1-6	-	CAWSVAPRGNSPLHF	TGTGCCTGGAGTGTAGCCCCACGAGGGAATTCACCCCTCCACTTT
TRBV28	once	TRBJ2-7	-	CASSTPGRGYEQYF	TGTGCCAGCAGCACGCCGGGACGAGGATACGAGCAGTACTTC
TRBV25-1	-	TRBJ2-1	-	CASSVNLEQFF	TGTGCCAGCAGTGTCAACTTGGAGCAGTTCTTC
TRBV29-1	-	TRBJ2-7	-	CSVAPGTKAYEQYF	TGCAGCGTCGCCCCCGGGACAAAAGCGTACGAGCAGTACTTC
TRBV7-3	-	TRBJ2-3	TRBD2	CASSSGLAGSTDTQYF	TGTGCCAGCAGCTCCGGACTAGCGGGATCCACAGATACGCAGTATTTT
TRBV6-7	-	TRBJ1-1	TRBD1	CASSYPDRGGTEAFF	TGTGCCAGCAGTTACCCCGACAGGGGAGGCACTGAAGCTTTCTTT
TRBV19	-	TRBJ2-5	TRBD2	CASSISSGSQETQYF	TGTGCCAGTAGTATATCTAGCGGGAGCCAAGAGACCCAGTACTTC
TRBV6-1	-	TRBJ2-5	TRBD2	CASTPGPSGQETQYF	TGTGCCAGCACCCCCGGGCCTAGCGGACAAGAGACCCAGTACTTC
TRBV28	-	TRBJ1-5	-	CASSLSGGAFGQPQHF	TGTGCCAGCAGTTTAAGTGGGGGCGCATTCGGTCAGCCCCAGCATTTT
TRBV11-3	-	TRBJ2-1	-	CASSLDHNEQFF	TGTGCCAGCAGCCTCGATCACAATGAGCAGTTCTTC
TRBV7-2	-	TRBJ2-1	TRBD1	CASSFGQVGYNEQFF	TGTGCCAGCAGCTTCGGACAGGTCGGCTACAATGAGCAGTTCTTC